The table lists the clone carrying this T cell receptor (beta chain) with a few counts. Its cognate antigen is unknown. This entry comes from a study of response to subunit inactivated influenza vaccine. MiXCR, applied by TCRdb to the RT-PCR reads, yields one record per CDR3 protein. The table has 700,000 to 800,000 distinct CDR3 sequences, 15% to 20% seen once. Germline-derived CDR1 and CDR2 are MDHEN and SYDVKM. V was trimmed by 8 bases and J by 15 bases, leaving 23 bases between them. The CDR3 sequence is 13 residues long. Findings and caveats of the study: The authors proposed limited new T cell recruitment per seasonal influenza vaccination.

The sequences come from PBMCs from blood, collected around 5 days after vaccination. V gene TRBV28 combines with J gene TRBJ2-1; TRBD2 might be the D (7 bases). The sequence came from a man aged 45-65 years who received an inactivated influenza vaccine. The CDR3 reads CASGFAGASWPFF. CDR3 nucleotide sequence: TGTGCCAGCGGATTCGCGGGGGCTAGCTGGCCGTTCTTC.